The clone carrying this TCR beta chain occurred a few times. Clones were sequenced by immunoSEQ multiplex PCR, and TCRdb holds only the in-frame ones, with some missing. This table has 110,000 to 150,000 clones, about 91% appearing once. These data originate in a study of cytomegalovirus exposure and HLA in healthy donors. The CDR3 totals 13 residues. Unmatched junction bases numbered 3, after V lost 5 bases and J lost 2 bases. Germline V gives CDR1 MNHNY, CDR2 SVGAGI (reference sequence). J is TRBJ2-7 and V is TRBV6-6, with 7 bases aligning to TRBD1. Sequencing used PBMCs. The sequence was collected from a woman aged 18-29 years in good health and CMV-seropositive. CDR3 coding DNA: TGTGCCAGCAGTGACAGGGTCCCCTACGAGCAGTACTTC. This codes for CASSDRVPYEQYF.